The next 27 T cell receptor beta chains were all read from a single sample in a study of OX40 agonist ivuxolimab in advanced cancers. Profiled with immunoSEQ multiplex PCR; TCRdb holds only in-frame clones, not every one. The sample records 130,000 or so clones, approximately 94% being singletons. Sequencing used CD4+ or CD8+ T cells sorted from blood, obtained in a trial of the OX40 agonist ivuxolimab. Receptors were obtained from an adult with an advanced solid tumor such as melanoma, head and neck, liver or kidney cancer.

The chain combines TRBV6-5 with TRBJ2-7, with no clear D. Deletions cut 7 bases from V and 4 bases from J, with 8 bases between. The germline V gene has CDR1 MNHEY and CDR2 SVGAGI. The CDR3 loop spans 11 amino acids. The CDR3 loop reads CASNPGYEQYF. DNA for the CDR3: TGTGCCAGCAACCCCGGATACGAGCAGTACTTC.

Remarks on this clone: Other DNA sequences of this sample code for an identical CDR3. CDR3 amino acids: CASSPLRRSLSFF. CDR3 in DNA: TGTGCCAGTAGTCCTTTGAGACGGAGCCTATCCTTCTTT. This chain links TRBV19 with TRBJ1-1; D uncertain. CDR1 is LNHDA and CDR2 is SQIVND in the germline V gene (reference sequence). There are 13 residues in the CDR3. Trimming shortened V by 5 bases and J by 14 bases, and 21 bases separated the two germline ends.

The gene calls are TRBV19 and TRBJ2-3; the D gene could be TRBD1 or TRBD2 (6 bases each). With 3 bases removed from V and 2 bases from J, the gap between germline ends came to 15 bases. The CDR3 totals 16 residues. The germline V gene encodes CDR1 LNHDA and CDR2 SQIVND (reference sequence). Here the CDR3 DNA reads TGTGCCAGTAGTATTAGTCCACAGGGACTCACAGATACGCAGTATTTT. Translated: CASSISPQGLTDTQYF.

The rearrangement joins TRBV29-1 to TRBJ2-1; D is possibly TRBD1 (5 bases). The germline CDR1 and CDR2 sequences are SQVTM and ANQGSEA. V lost 8 bases, J lost 4 bases, and 15 bases lay in between. The CDR3 runs 13 residues. The CDR3 DNA reads TGCAGCTCCAGGGAAGACCTTTACAATGAGCAGTTCTTC. Amino acid sequence: CSSREDLYNEQFF.

This sequence joins TRBV6-1 and TRBJ1-3; no reliable D call. The CDR3 runs to 14 residues. Trimming left V 2 bases short and J 4 bases short, with 9 bases between. From germline, CDR1 is MNHNS and CDR2 SASEGT. In nucleotides, the CDR3 is TGTGCCAGCAGTGAATGGGCGGGGGGAAACACCATATATTTT. Translated, it gives CASSEWAGGNTIYF.

The genes are TRBV7-8 and TRBJ1-2; maybe TRBD1 (6 bases). CDR3 length equals 15 residues. V lost 7 bases and J 5 bases, leaving 20 bases between the germline ends. Germline CDR1 is SGHVS and CDR2 is FQNEAQ. CDR3 amino acids: CASIQKMGTQYGYTF. The CDR3 DNA follows: TGTGCCAGCATCCAAAAAATGGGGACACAGTATGGCTACACCTTC.

The gene calls are TRBV18 and TRBJ1-1, with 8 bases aligning to TRBD1. J gave up 1 base and V 6 bases, and 13 bases lay outside the gene matches. This CDR3 is built from 17 residues. Germline CDR1 reads KGHSH; CDR2 reads LQKENI. The CDR3 DNA reads as TGTGCCAGCTCCTCCGGACAGGGCCCAACTAGGAACACTGAAGCTTTCTTT. Its protein is CASSSGQGPTRNTEAFF.

The V call is TRBV28, the J call TRBJ1-1, with D tentatively TRBD1 (5 bases). The germline V and J ends were trimmed by 8 bases and 4 bases, with 17 bases remaining between them. The CDR3 contains 14 residues. Looked up from germline, CDR1 is MDHEN and CDR2 is SYDVKM. The CDR3 nucleotides are TGTGCCAGCGATAATTACGGGGCGTCCACTGAAGCTTTCTTT. This codes for CASDNYGASTEAFF.

This clone was counted only a few times. This chain connects TRBV4-1 to TRBJ1-1; weak D call: TRBD1 (5 bases). CDR1 MGHRA and CDR2 YSYEKL come from the germline V gene. Trimming cost V 1 base and J 0 bases, with 15 bases left between them. The CDR3 has 17 residues. The CDR3 region is CASSQGVMGTVNTEAFF. Here the CDR3 DNA reads TGCGCCAGCAGCCAAGGTGTTATGGGGACGGTGAACACTGAAGCTTTCTTT.

The rearrangement joins TRBV9 to TRBJ1-5; D is uncertain. The length of the CDR3 is 15 residues. V gave up 0 bases and J gave up 6 bases, with 13 bases separating them. Germline V gives CDR1 SGDLS, CDR2 YYNGEE. CDR3 sequence (DNA): TGTGCCAGCAGCGTAGACCCCGGAGGAAGTCAGCCCCAGCATTTT. Its protein is CASSVDPGGSQPQHF. Full variable domain (missing parts from reference TRBV9 and TRBJ1-5): DSGVTQTPKHLITATGQRVTLRCSPRSGDLSVYWYQQSLDQGLQFLIQYYNGEERAKGNILERFSAQQFPDLHSELNLSSLELGDSALYFCASSVDPGGSQPQHFGDGTRLSIL.

This chain uses TRBV7-2 with TRBJ1-4; tentatively, D is TRBD1 (6 bases). Trimming cost V 2 bases and J 3 bases, with 16 bases left between them. Looked up from germline, CDR1 is SGHTA and CDR2 is FQGNSA. This CDR3 has 17 residues. The CDR3 reads CASSLWLRGASNEKLFF. CDR3 DNA: TGTGCCAGCAGCTTATGGCTTCGGGGGGCCTCTAATGAAAAACTGTTTTTT. Looking up the rest from reference TRBV7-2 and TRBJ1-4 gives the full variable domain: GAGVSQSPSNKVTEKGKDVELRCDPISGHTALYWYRQSLGQGLEFLIYFQGNSAPDKSGLPSDRFSAERTGGSVSTLTIQRTQQEDSAVYLCASSLWLRGASNEKLFFGSGTQLSVL.

A single count supports this clone. V is TRBV19 and J is TRBJ1-2; a possible D gene is TRBD1 (6 bases). CDR1 is LNHDA, CDR2 SQIVND, per germline (reference sequence). The CDR3 runs to 17 residues. Trimming removed 2 bases from V and 2 bases from J, with 18 bases in between. CDR3 sequence reads: CASSIRPTGAQNYGYTF. CDR3 in DNA: TGTGCCAGTAGTATACGACCAACGGGGGCGCAGAACTATGGCTACACCTTC.

This clone was seen just once. This chain's CDR3 is CASSPDRVGELFF. As DNA, the CDR3 is TGTGCCAGCAGCCCGGACAGGGTCGGGGAGCTGTTTTTT. The J gene is TRBJ2-2, the V gene TRBV5-5; 8 positions agree with TRBD1. The CDR3 totals 13 residues. CDR1 is SGHKS and CDR2 is YYEKEE in the germline V gene (reference sequence). The J segment lost 7 bases and the V segment lost 4 bases, leaving 3 bases of the junction unmatched.

J is TRBJ1-1 and V is TRBV5-1; no clear D. The CDR3 spans 14 residues. The V end lost 0 bases, the J end lost 9 bases, and 15 bases lay between the germline ends. Germline V gene sequence: CDR1 SGHRS, CDR2 YFSETQ. The CDR3, as DNA: TGCGCCAGCAGCTTGGGGCGCATCGAGGGTCAAGCTTTCTTT. It yields the protein CASSLGRIEGQAFF.

The V and J genes are TRBV5-1 and TRBJ2-3, with 12 nucleotides matching TRBD2. The CDR3 has 16 amino acids. V lost 4 bases and J lost 4; bases outside the gene matches: 7. The germline gives CDR1 SGHRS, CDR2 YFSETQ. CDR3 coding DNA: TGCGCCAGCAGCCCCCGACTAGCGGGAGACGCAGATACGCAGTATTTT. It specifies CASSPRLAGDADTQYF.

The chain is built from TRBV5-1 and TRBJ2-2; 8 positions agree with TRBD2. The junction had 2 bases not matched to a gene; V was cut back by 0 bases and J by 1 base. This CDR3 has 16 residues. The V gene's germline CDR1 is SGHRS and CDR2 YFSETQ. The DNA of the CDR3 is TGCGCCAGCAGCTTGGCCGGGGGGGGGAACACCGGGGAGCTGTTTTTT. This gives the protein CASSLAGGGNTGELFF.

The chain joins TRBV7-2 to TRBJ2-1, with D possibly matching TRBD1 (7 bases). Trimming took off 4 bases at V and 7 bases at J, with 14 bases between the two ends. Looked up from germline, CDR1 is SGHTA and CDR2 is FQGNSA. The CDR3 consists of 14 residues. The CDR3 region is CASSSAAGGNEQFF. The CDR3, as DNA: TGTGCCAGCAGCTCTGCGGCAGGGGGGAATGAGCAGTTCTTC.

The chain links TRBV18 to TRBJ2-3, with a tentative D call TRBD1 (6 bases). CDR1 is KGHSH and CDR2 is LQKENI in the germline V gene. CDR3 size: 15 residues. With 0 bases removed from V and 5 bases from J, the gap between germline ends came to 12 bases. The CDR3 is CASSPPQGRGDTQYF. The CDR3 DNA reads TGTGCCAGCTCACCACCCCAGGGCAGGGGAGATACGCAGTATTTT.

The chain carries TRBV9 and TRBJ1-1; D is ambiguous. The CDR3 runs 15 residues. The V gene's germline CDR1 is SGDLS and CDR2 YYNGEE. V shed 0 bases and J shed 5 bases, with 14 bases lying between them. DNA for the CDR3: TGTGCCAGCAGCGTAGGAGAGATTTTTGGGACTGAAGCTTTCTTT. It encodes CASSVGEIFGTEAFF.

The chain combines TRBV5-1 with TRBJ2-5, with D tentatively TRBD1 or TRBD2 (7 bases each). The CDR3 runs to 14 residues. Germline V gene sequence: CDR1 SGHRS, CDR2 YFSETQ. Trimming pared 7 bases from V and 4 bases from J, leaving 17 bases between. The CDR3 sequence is CASGSFRGGETQYF. DNA of the CDR3: TGCGCCAGCGGATCCTTCAGGGGGGGAGAGACCCAGTACTTC.

CDR3 loop: CASSPRPGETQYF. The DNA for the CDR3 is TGTGCCAGCTCACCACGTCCCGGGGAGACCCAGTACTTC. The V gene is TRBV18, the J gene TRBJ2-5; D call uncertain. Trimming removed 1 base at V and 5 bases at J, with 8 bases between. Germline values: CDR1 KGHSH, CDR2 LQKENI. The CDR3 consists of 13 residues.

The chain couples TRBV10-3 to TRBJ2-7, with D tentatively TRBD2 (6 bases). Germline CDR1 reads ENHRY; CDR2 reads SYGVKD. Trimming took off 3 bases at V and 3 bases at J, with 18 bases between the two ends. The CDR3 loop spans 16 amino acids. CDR3 in DNA: TGTGCCATCAGTGACGCGGCGGGGAGGAGAAGCTACGAGCAGTACTTC. It translates to CAISDAAGRRSYEQYF.

V and J are TRBV7-2 and TRBJ2-7; no firm D call. Trimming pared 5 bases from V and 7 bases from J, leaving 21 bases between. Germline-derived CDR1 and CDR2 are SGHTA and FQGNSA. CDR3 length equals 15 residues. Written as DNA, the CDR3 is TGTGCCAGCAGCCTAGGGTACCCTATACATGTTGAGCAGTACTTC. Translating gives CASSLGYPIHVEQYF.

The CDR3 sequence: CSATGGAQTQYF. DNA for the CDR3: TGCAGCGCTACGGGGGGCGCGCAGACCCAGTACTTC. This chain links TRBV29-1 with TRBJ2-5, with D tentatively TRBD2 (7 bases). The CDR3 totals 12 residues. Trimming shortened V by 7 bases and J by 6 bases, and 15 bases separated the two germline ends. Germline CDR1 reads SQVTM; CDR2 reads ANQGSEA.

This clone was counted once. V and J are TRBV5-4 and TRBJ1-2, with D possibly TRBD1 on 6 matching bases. In germline, CDR1 is SGHNT, CDR2 YYREEE (reference sequence). This CDR3 is 15 amino acids long. V was clipped by 0 bases and J by 4 bases, with 13 bases between them. The CDR3 region is CASSLEAGAPYGYTF. The CDR3, as DNA: TGTGCCAGCAGCTTGGAGGCGGGGGCGCCCTATGGCTACACCTTC.

The genes are TRBV19 and TRBJ2-5; TRBD1 agrees at 12 bases. CDR1 and CDR2 (germline): LNHDA, SQIVND (reference sequence). V shed 4 bases and J 5 bases; nucleotides not matched to a gene: 11. The CDR3 covers 17 residues. The CDR3 DNA follows: TGTGCCAGTAGTAAGGGGGGACAGGGGGCAGGTCTGGAGACCCAGTACTTC. Translating it yields CASSKGGQGAGLETQYF. Complete variable domain (other parts from reference TRBV19 and TRBJ2-5): DGGITQSPKYLFRKEGQNVTLSCEQNLNHDAMYWYRQDPGQGLRLIYYSQIVNDFQKGDIAEGYSVSREKKESFPLTVTSAQKNPTAFYLCASSKGGQGAGLETQYFGPGTRLLVL.

This rearrangement joins TRBV6-5 to TRBJ1-1, with unresolved D. The CDR3 is made up of 14 amino acids. Per germline, CDR1 MNHEY and CDR2 SVGAGI. V gave up 6 bases and J gave up 6 bases, with 17 bases separating them. The CDR3 protein is CASSHDGRSPEAFF. The CDR3 nucleotides are TGTGCCAGCAGCCATGACGGGCGGAGCCCTGAAGCTTTCTTT.